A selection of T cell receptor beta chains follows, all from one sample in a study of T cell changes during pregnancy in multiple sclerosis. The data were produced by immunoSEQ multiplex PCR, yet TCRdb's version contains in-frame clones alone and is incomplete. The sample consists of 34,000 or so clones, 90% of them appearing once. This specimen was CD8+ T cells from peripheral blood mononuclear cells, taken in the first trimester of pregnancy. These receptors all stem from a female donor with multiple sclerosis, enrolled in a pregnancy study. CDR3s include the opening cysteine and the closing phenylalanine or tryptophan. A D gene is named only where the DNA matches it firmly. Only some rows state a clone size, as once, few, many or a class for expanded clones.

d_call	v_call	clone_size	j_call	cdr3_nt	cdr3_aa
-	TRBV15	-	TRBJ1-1	TGTGCCACCAGCAGAGAAAAGGGAAGGGGCGGAACTGAAGCTTTCTTT	CATSREKGRGGTEAFF
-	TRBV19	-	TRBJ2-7	TGTGCCAGTAGTGGGAGAGCTAGGGAGAACTACGAGCAGTACTTC	CASSGRARENYEQYF
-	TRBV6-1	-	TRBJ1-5	TGTGCCAGCAGTGAAGAGGGGTATAGCAATCAGCCCCAGCATTTT	CASSEEGYSNQPQHF
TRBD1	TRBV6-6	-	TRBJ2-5	TGTGCCAGCAGTTACGAGGCGACAGGGGTGCAAGAGACCCAGTACTTC	CASSYEATGVQETQYF
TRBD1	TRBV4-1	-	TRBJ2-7	TGCGCCAGCAGCCAAGGGACAGGGGGTGCCACCTACGAGCAGTACTTC	CASSQGTGGATYEQYF
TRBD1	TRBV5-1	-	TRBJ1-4	TGCGCCAGCAGCAATATGACAGGGACGGTAAAAAAACTGTTTTTT	CASSNMTGTVKKLFF
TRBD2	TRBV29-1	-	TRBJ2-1	TGCAGCGTTGAAAAAGGGACTACCAGACCATACAATGAGCAGTTCTTC	CSVEKGTTRPYNEQFF
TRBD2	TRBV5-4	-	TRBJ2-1	TGTGCCAGCAGCTTACTAGCGGGAGGCCCCAATGAGCAGTTCTTC	CASSLLAGGPNEQFF
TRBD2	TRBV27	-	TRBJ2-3	TGTGCCAGCAGTTTTGGGTTAGCGGGGACAGATACGCAGTATTTT	CASSFGLAGTDTQYF
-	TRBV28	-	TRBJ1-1	TGTGCCAGCAGTTTATCCAGGGGAATCGCTGAAGCTTTCTTT	CASSLSRGIAEAFF
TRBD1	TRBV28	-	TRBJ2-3	TGTGCCAGCACCCTCGACAGGGTATCAGATACGCAGTATTTT	CASTLDRVSDTQYF
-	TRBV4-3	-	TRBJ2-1	TGCGCCAGCAGCCAAGCCCCAGCGACGGGACTGGGTGGCAATGAGCAGTTCTTC	CASSQAPATGLGGNEQFF
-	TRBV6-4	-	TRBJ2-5	TGTGCCAGCCCCCAATACCAAGAGACCCAGTACTTC	CASPQYQETQYF
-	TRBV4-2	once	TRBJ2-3	TGTGCCAGCAGCCCCCCAGAGGTCAGCGACCCCCAAAGAGATACGCAGTATTTT	CASSPPEVSDPQRDTQYF
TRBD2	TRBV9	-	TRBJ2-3	TGTGCCAGCAAAAAGCGGGAGGGCACAGATACGCAGTATTTT	CASKKREGTDTQYF
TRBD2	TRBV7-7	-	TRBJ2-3	TGTGCTAGCAGCTTGCCGTCGGCTAGCGGGAGGGCCTTAGATACGCAGTATTTT	CASSLPSASGRALDTQYF
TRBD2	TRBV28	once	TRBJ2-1	TGTGCCAGCAGTTTAAATGCTCTAGCGGGAGCTCCTTACAATGAGCAGTTCTTC	CASSLNALAGAPYNEQFF
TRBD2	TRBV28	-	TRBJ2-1	TGTGCCAGCAGTTTCCCCTCGACTAGCGGGTCCTACAATGAGCAGTTCTTC	CASSFPSTSGSYNEQFF
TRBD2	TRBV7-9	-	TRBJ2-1	TGTGCCAGCAGCTTAGGACTAGCGGGTTTATACAATGAGCAGTTCTTC	CASSLGLAGLYNEQFF
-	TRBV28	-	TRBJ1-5	TGTGCCAGCACCCCAGAACGGGGGAGGAATCAGCCCCAGCATTTT	CASTPERGRNQPQHF
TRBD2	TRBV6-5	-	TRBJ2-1	TGTGCCTCGGGGGGGGCCTACAATGAGCAGTTCTTC	CASGGAYNEQFF
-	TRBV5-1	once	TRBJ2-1	TGCGCCAGCAGCCACGCGAATGAGCAGTTCTTC	CASSHANEQFF
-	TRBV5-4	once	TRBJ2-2	TGTGCCAGCAGCCCAGACAGCGGGGAGCTGTTTTTT	CASSPDSGELFF
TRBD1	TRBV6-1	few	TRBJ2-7	TGTGCCAGCAGTAAATCAGCAGGGGGTTCCTACGAGCAGTACTTC	CASSKSAGGSYEQYF
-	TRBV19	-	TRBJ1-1	TGTGCCAGTAGCCCCTCGACAGTGATGAACACTGAAGCTTTCTTT	CASSPSTVMNTEAFF
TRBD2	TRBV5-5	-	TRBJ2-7	TGTGCCAGCAGCTCGGGACTAGCGGTCGCCAGCTCCTACGAGCAGTACTTC	CASSSGLAVASSYEQYF
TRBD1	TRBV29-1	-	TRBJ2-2	TGCAGCGGGACAGGGGGCTACACCGGGGAGCTGTTTTTT	CSGTGGYTGELFF
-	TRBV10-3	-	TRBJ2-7	TGTGCCATCAGCCTGGACACCTCCTACGAGCAGTACTTC	CAISLDTSYEQYF
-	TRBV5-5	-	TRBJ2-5	TGTGCCAGCAGCTTGGGCTATCAAGAGACCCAGTACTTC	CASSLGYQETQYF
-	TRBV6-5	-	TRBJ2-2	TGTGCCAGCAGTTACGCGGTGGGGGAGCTGTTTTTT	CASSYAVGELFF
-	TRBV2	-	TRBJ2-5	TGTGCCAGCAGTGAAGCGCAGGGCCAAGAGACCCAGTACTTC	CASSEAQGQETQYF
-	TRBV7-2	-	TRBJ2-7	TGTGCCAGCAGCCCGACAGGGACTCTCTACGAGCAGTACTTC	CASSPTGTLYEQYF
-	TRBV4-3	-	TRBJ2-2	TGCGCCAGCGGAGAGGGAACCGGGGAGCTGTTTTTT	CASGEGTGELFF
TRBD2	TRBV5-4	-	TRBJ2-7	TGTGCCAGCAGCCCTAGCGGGAGTTTTAACGAGCAGTACTTC	CASSPSGSFNEQYF
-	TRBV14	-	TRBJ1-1	TGTGCCAGCAGCCAAGGGGGGGGCCGTGGTGAAGCTTTCTTT	CASSQGGGRGEAFF
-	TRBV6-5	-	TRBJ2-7	TGTGCCAGCAAGCACTTCGCCTACGAGCAGTACTTC	CASKHFAYEQYF
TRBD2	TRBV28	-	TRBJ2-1	TGTGCCAGCAGTTGGGAGGGCCTCGACGGATTATACAATGAGCAGTTCTTC	CASSWEGLDGLYNEQFF
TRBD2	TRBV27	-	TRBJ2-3	TGTGCCAGCAGTAGCGGACTAGCGGGATTGGATACGCAGTATTTT	CASSSGLAGLDTQYF
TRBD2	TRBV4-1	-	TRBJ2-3	TGCGCCAGCAGCGAGAGACTAGCGAAGAGCACAGATACGCAGTATTTT	CASSERLAKSTDTQYF
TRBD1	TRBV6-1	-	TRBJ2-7	TGTGCCAGCAGTGGACAGGGAAGCTCCTACGAGCAGTACTTC	CASSGQGSSYEQYF
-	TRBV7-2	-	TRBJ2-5	TGTGCCAGCAGCATTCCGGGAAGAAATCTCCAGTACCAAGAGACCCAGTACTTC	CASSIPGRNLQYQETQYF
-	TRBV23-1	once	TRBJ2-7	TGCGCCAGCAGTCCAAGGATTACCCGGGACAACTACGAGCAGTACTTC	CASSPRITRDNYEQYF
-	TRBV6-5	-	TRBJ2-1	TGTGCCAGCAGTTACTCGAGAGCGGGTGAGCAGTTCTTC	CASSYSRAGEQFF
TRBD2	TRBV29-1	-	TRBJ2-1	TGCAGCGTTGAACTAGCGGGAGTTGCCTACAATGAGCAGTTCTTC	CSVELAGVAYNEQFF
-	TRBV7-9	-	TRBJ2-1	TGTGCCAGCAGCGTCAATAGCGGATTCTACAATGAGCAGTTCTTC	CASSVNSGFYNEQFF
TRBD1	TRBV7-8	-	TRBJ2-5	TGTGCCAGCAGCCACTGGGGACAGGGGGAGCAAGAGACCCAGTACTTC	CASSHWGQGEQETQYF
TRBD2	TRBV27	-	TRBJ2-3	TGTGCCAGCAGTCACCCGGGGAGGGCGCGTAGCACAGATACGCAGTATTTT	CASSHPGRARSTDTQYF